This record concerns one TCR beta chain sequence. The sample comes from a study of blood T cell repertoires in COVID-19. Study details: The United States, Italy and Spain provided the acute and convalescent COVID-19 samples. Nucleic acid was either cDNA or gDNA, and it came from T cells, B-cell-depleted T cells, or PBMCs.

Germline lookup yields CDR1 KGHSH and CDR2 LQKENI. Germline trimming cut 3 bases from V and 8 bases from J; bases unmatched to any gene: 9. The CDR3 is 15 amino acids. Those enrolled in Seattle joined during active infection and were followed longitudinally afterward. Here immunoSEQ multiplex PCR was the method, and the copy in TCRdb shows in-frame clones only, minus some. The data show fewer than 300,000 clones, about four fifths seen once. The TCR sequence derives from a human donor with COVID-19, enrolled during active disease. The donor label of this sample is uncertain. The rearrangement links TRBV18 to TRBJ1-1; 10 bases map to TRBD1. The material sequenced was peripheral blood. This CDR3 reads CASSPRRQGASEAFF. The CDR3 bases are TGTGCCAGCTCACCCCGTCGACAGGGGGCGTCAGAAGCTTTCTTT.